This T cell receptor beta chain was sequenced during a study of blood T cell repertoires in COVID-19. About the research overall: Acute and convalescent COVID-19 specimens originated in the United States, Italy and Spain. Sample material is recorded as cDNA or gDNA derived from T cells, B-cell-depleted T cells, or PBMCs.

Germline V gene lookup returns CDR1 SEHNR and CDR2 FQNEAQ (reference sequence). V was clipped by 1 base and J by 1 base, with 10 bases between them. The CDR3 has 15 residues. Researchers sorted participants into cohorts using their self-reported clinical history. The repertoire was sequenced with immunoSEQ multiplex PCR; TCRdb's copy has only in-frame clones and lacks some. The table lists 250,000 to 300,000 clones, 70% to 90% of them singletons. This sequence originates from a young man who had recovered from COVID-19. The sample comprised PBMCs or T cells enriched from blood (not recorded which). The chain uses TRBV7-9 and TRBJ2-5; no clear D. CDR3 DNA sequence: TGTGCCAGCAGCTTAGGAATCTCGGGCCAAGAGACCCAGTACTTC. As protein: CASSLGISGQETQYF.